The 22 T cell receptor beta chains below all came from one sample that was sequenced in a study of T cells expressing NK-cell markers. TCRdb re-called the 5' RACE reads and shows each CDR3 protein once, DNA omitted. The table for this sample gives 550,000 to 600,000 distinct CDR3 sequences. Source material: blood T cells: a sorted CD56 or NKG2C T cell subset, CD4+ or CD8+ T cells, or bulk PBMC T cells (not recorded which). The receptors originated from a man younger than 35 in good health.

This chain connects TRBV12-3 or TRBV12-4 to TRBJ1-5. CDR3 size: 16 residues. The CDR3 sequence is CASSLSEGVSNQPQHF.

The chain has TRBV7-9 and TRBJ2-1; the TCRdb call, TRBD2, lacks DNA for checking. Germline-derived CDR1 and CDR2 are SEHNR and FQNEAQ (reference sequence). This CDR3 is 19 amino acids long. The CDR3 is CASSPPLAGGPGTYNEQFF.

The chain recombines TRBV12-3 or TRBV12-4 with TRBJ1-3; with no DNA, the TCRdb D assignment of TRBD1 cannot be verified. The CDR3 is 14 residues long. CDR3 region: CASSRSGAGNTIYF.

The chain is built from TRBV7-6 and TRBJ1-1; the D gene TCRdb calls, TRBD1, cannot be checked with no DNA. CDR3 length: 15 amino acids. The germline gives CDR1 SGHVS, CDR2 FNYEAQ. The CDR3 reads CASSFGTAMNTEAFF.

V is TRBV7-3 and J is TRBJ2-2; the D gene TCRdb calls, TRBD2, cannot be checked with no DNA. This CDR3 contains 15 residues. Looked up from germline, CDR1 is SGHTA and CDR2 is FQGTGA. The CDR3 spells CASSLSRDFTGELFF.

This chain joins TRBV5-4 and TRBJ2-1; TCRdb calls TRBD1, which cannot be checked without DNA. The CDR3 runs to 13 residues. CDR1 is SGHNT and CDR2 is YYREEE in the germline V gene (reference sequence). The CDR3 reads CASKKTGRNEQFF.

V gene TRBV29-1 combines with J gene TRBJ1-2. Germline V gives CDR1 SQVTM, CDR2 ANQGSEA. This CDR3 spans 13 amino acids. This CDR3 reads CSVDRAHGGGYTF.

The rearrangement links TRBV5-1 to TRBJ2-1; TCRdb designates TRBD1, a call that cannot be tested without DNA. Germline V gene sequence: CDR1 SGHRS, CDR2 YFSETQ. This CDR3 region has 15 residues. CDR3: CASSEPGHSPGEQFF.

This chain connects TRBV19 to TRBJ2-3; TCRdb's D gene call, TRBD1, goes unchecked for lack of DNA. Looked up from germline, CDR1 is LNHDA and CDR2 is SQIVND (reference sequence). The CDR3 extends over 15 amino acids. The CDR3 is CASSTGQTYTDTQYF.

The V and J genes are TRBV5-1 and TRBJ1-2. Per the germline V gene, CDR1 is SGHRS and CDR2 is YFSETQ. This CDR3 is 14 amino acids long. CDR3: CASSLGRLNYGYTF.

The chain joins TRBV6-1 to TRBJ2-1; TCRdb returns TRBD1, unconfirmable since there is no DNA. Germline V gene sequence: CDR1 MNHNS, CDR2 SASEGT. The CDR3 loop spans 13 amino acids. The CDR3 loop reads CASSSPRTGEQFF.

V gene TRBV11-3 combines with J gene TRBJ2-5; the D call from TCRdb, TRBD2, cannot be confirmed without DNA. Germline V gene sequence: CDR1 SGHNT, CDR2 YENEEA. CDR3 size: 14 residues. This chain's CDR3 is CASSVGGRTETQYF.

The V call is TRBV12-3 or TRBV12-4, the J call TRBJ2-2. CDR3 length: 13 residues. This chain's CDR3 is CASSLGLPGELFF.

J is TRBJ2-5 and V is TRBV20-1. The germline gives CDR1 DFQATT, CDR2 SNEGSKA (reference sequence). CDR3 size: 13 residues. The CDR3 loop is CSASRRSGETQYF.

The chain links TRBV12-3 or TRBV12-4 to TRBJ2-1; TCRdb selects TRBD1, and the lack of DNA leaves this call unchecked. The CDR3 sequence is 12 residues long. The CDR3 protein is CASSYNGRGQVF.

J is TRBJ1-3 and V is TRBV2. CDR3 length: 15 amino acids. Germline lookup yields CDR1 SNHLY and CDR2 FYNNEI. The chain's CDR3 is CASSEGTIDPFRVYF. The full variable domain, rest sourced from reference TRBV2 and TRBJ1-3, is EPEVTQTPSHQVTQMGQEVILRCVPISNHLYFYWYRQILGQKVEFLVSFYNNEISEKSEIFDDQFSVERPDGSNFTLKIRSTKLEDSAMYFCASSEGTIDPFRVYFGEGSWLTVV.

CDR3 amino acids: CASGLVLGDLRRLDYGYTF. This chain links TRBV12-5 with TRBJ1-2; TCRdb indicates TRBD1, and absent DNA this call remains unverified. The germline V gene encodes CDR1 LGHNT and CDR2 FRNRAP. The CDR3 sequence is 19 residues long.

V usage is TRBV2 and J usage is TRBJ2-5; TCRdb calls TRBD2, which cannot be checked without DNA. Germline CDR1 SNHLY, CDR2 FYNNEI. This CDR3 is 16 amino acids long. CDR3 protein: CASSPRVAGYQETQYF.

The V and J genes are TRBV20-1 and TRBJ2-5; the D gene TCRdb calls, TRBD1, cannot be checked with no DNA. The CDR3 totals 16 residues. Germline CDR1 and CDR2: DFQATT and SNEGSKA (reference sequence). CDR3 amino acids: CSARGPYRQGLKTQYF.

The chain joins TRBV25-1 to TRBJ2-5; TCRdb names TRBD2, which stays unverified in the absence of DNA. Germline CDR1 reads MGHDK; CDR2 reads SYGVNS. This CDR3 has 16 residues. CDR3: CASSDSVTSGSETQYF.

The CDR3: CASSQRRLGENIQYF. The genes are TRBV7-2 and TRBJ2-4; TCRdb gives TRBD2 as the D gene, but with no DNA this cannot be confirmed. The V gene's germline CDR1 is SGHTA and CDR2 FQGNSA. The CDR3 is 15 residues long.

This rearrangement joins TRBV27 to TRBJ2-3. The CDR3 contains 14 residues. Germline assignment: CDR1 MNHEY and CDR2 SMNVEV (reference sequence). CDR3 sequence: CASSSIGVADTQYF.